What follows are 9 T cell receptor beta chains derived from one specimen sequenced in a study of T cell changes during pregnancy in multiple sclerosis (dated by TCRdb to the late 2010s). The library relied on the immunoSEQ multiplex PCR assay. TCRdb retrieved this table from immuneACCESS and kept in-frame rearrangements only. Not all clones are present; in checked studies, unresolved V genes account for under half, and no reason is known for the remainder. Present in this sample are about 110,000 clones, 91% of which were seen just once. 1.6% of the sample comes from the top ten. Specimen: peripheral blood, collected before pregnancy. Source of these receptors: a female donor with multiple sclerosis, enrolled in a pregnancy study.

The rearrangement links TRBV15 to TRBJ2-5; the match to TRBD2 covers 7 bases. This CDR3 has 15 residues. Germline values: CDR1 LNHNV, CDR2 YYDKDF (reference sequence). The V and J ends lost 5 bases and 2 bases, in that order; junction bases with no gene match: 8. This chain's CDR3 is CATSVARGDQETQYF. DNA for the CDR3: TGTGCCACCAGCGTAGCACGGGGGGATCAAGAGACCCAGTACTTC. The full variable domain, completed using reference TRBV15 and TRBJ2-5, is DAMVIQNPRYQVTQFGKPVTLSCSQTLNHNVMYWYQQKSSQAPKLLFHYYDKDFNNEADTPDNFQSRRPNTSFCFLDIRSPGLGDTAMYLCATSVARGDQETQYFGPGTRLLVL.

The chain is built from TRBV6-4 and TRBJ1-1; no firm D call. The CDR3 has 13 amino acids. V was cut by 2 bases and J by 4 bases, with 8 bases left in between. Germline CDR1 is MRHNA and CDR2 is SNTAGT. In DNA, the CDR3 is TGTGCCAGCAGTGACGCAGGTCCCACTGAAGCTTTCTTT. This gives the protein CASSDAGPTEAFF.

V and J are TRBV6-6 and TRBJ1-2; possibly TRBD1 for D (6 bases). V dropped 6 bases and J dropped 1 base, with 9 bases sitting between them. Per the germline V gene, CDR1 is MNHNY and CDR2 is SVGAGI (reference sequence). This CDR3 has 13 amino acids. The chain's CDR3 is CASRQGGNYGYTF. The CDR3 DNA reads TGTGCCAGCAGGCAAGGGGGTAACTATGGCTACACCTTC.

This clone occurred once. The CDR3 bases are TGTGCCAGCAGCGTAGACGGCCTAGCGGGAGAGTATGGGCTGGATGAGCAGTTCTTC. This translates into CASSVDGLAGEYGLDEQFF. V gene TRBV9 combines with J gene TRBJ2-1, with 10 bases matching TRBD2. The CDR3 extends over 19 amino acids. V shed 0 bases and J 8 bases; nucleotides not matched to a gene: 17. CDR1 is SGDLS, CDR2 YYNGEE, per germline.

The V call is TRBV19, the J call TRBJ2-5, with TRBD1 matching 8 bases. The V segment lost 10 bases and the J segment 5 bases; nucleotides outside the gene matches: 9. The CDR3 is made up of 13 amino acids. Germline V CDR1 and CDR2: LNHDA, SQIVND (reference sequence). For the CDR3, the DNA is TGTGCCACCGGACAGGGTCGTAGGGAGACCCAGTACTTC. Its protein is CATGQGRRETQYF.

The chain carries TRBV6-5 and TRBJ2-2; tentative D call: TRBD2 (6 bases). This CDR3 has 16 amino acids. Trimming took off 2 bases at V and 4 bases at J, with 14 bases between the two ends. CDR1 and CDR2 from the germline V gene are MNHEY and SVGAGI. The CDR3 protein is CASSYRLFGGTGELFF. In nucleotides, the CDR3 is TGTGCCAGCAGTTACAGGTTATTCGGGGGCACCGGGGAGCTGTTTTTT.

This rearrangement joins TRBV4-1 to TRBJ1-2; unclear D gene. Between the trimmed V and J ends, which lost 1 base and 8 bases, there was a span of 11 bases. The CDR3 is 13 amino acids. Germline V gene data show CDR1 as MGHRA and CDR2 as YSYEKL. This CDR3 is CASSQALPGGYTF. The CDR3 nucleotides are TGCGCCAGCAGCCAAGCCCTCCCGGGGGGCTACACCTTC.

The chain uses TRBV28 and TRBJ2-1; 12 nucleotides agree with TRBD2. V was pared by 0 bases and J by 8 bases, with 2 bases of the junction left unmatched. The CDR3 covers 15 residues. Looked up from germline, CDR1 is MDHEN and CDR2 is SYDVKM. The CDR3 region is CASSLWTSGSDEQFF. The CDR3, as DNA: TGTGCCAGCAGTTTATGGACTAGCGGGAGCGATGAGCAGTTCTTC.

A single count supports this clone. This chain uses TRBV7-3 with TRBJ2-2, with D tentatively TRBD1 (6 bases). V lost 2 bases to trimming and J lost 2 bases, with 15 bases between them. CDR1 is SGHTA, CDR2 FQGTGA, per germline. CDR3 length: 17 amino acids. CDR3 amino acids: CASSLGGGHPNTGELFF. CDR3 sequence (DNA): TGTGCCAGCAGCTTAGGGGGCGGACACCCAAACACCGGGGAGCTGTTTTTT.